The 25 T cell receptor beta chains given below trace back to one sample, sequenced in a study of CD8 T cells in Susac syndrome. With random hexamers, reverse transcription was performed on roughly 0.5 to 1 ug of RNA. One entry per CDR3 protein, called by TCRdb with MiXCR from the immunoSEQ multiplex PCR reads. Of approximately 210,000 distinct CDR3 sequences listed, roughly 93% are singletons. Sequencing used CD4+ T cells from PBMCs. The receptor set was obtained from a human donor with Susac syndrome.

The J gene is TRBJ2-2, the V gene TRBV9; D possibly uses TRBD1 or TRBD2 (5 bases each). CDR1 is SGDLS, CDR2 YYNGEE, per germline. The V gene lost 0 bases and the J gene lost 0 bases, with 15 bases spanning the gap. This CDR3 spans 18 amino acids. The CDR3 spells CASSVGIGRQTNTGELFF. For the CDR3, the DNA is TGTGCCAGCAGCGTAGGAATAGGGAGACAGACGAACACCGGGGAGCTGTTTTTT.

V usage is TRBV7-3 and J usage is TRBJ1-1; 7 positions match TRBD1. The CDR3 has 13 residues. CDR1 is SGHTA and CDR2 is FQGTGA in the germline V gene. Trimming removed 4 bases from V and 6 bases from J; junction bases left unmatched: 5. The CDR3 is CASSYDRVAEAFF. For the CDR3, the DNA is TGTGCCAGCAGCTATGACAGGGTGGCTGAAGCTTTCTTT.

In DNA, the CDR3 is TGTGCCAGCAGTTCGACAGGGGGAGAAGAAAAACTGTTTTTT. Amino acid sequence: CASSSTGGEEKLFF. The chain couples TRBV3-1 to TRBJ1-4; 9 bases align to TRBD1. This CDR3 is 14 amino acids long. Per germline, CDR1 LGHDT and CDR2 YNNKEL (reference sequence). V trimming: 6 bases; J trimming: 8 bases; junction bases outside the gene matches: 7.

V and J are TRBV2 and TRBJ2-1; D is ambiguous. The CDR3 has 11 residues. V dropped 7 bases and J dropped 7 bases, with 8 bases sitting between them. CDR1 is SNHLY and CDR2 is FYNNEI in the germline V gene. CDR3 bases: TGTGCCAGCACCGAGCTAAATGAGCAGTTCTTC. Protein product: CASTELNEQFF.

The chain has TRBV6-2 or TRBV6-3 and TRBJ1-2; D is ambiguous. Germline values: CDR1 MNHEY, CDR2 SVGEGT. This CDR3 is 11 amino acids long. Deletions cut 4 bases from V and 8 bases from J, with 8 bases between. For the CDR3, the DNA is TGTGCCAGCAGTTCTATGGGGGGCTACACCTTC. This encodes CASSSMGGYTF.

V and J are TRBV5-1 and TRBJ1-1; D remains ambiguous. This CDR3 has 11 amino acids. The V and J ends lost 5 bases and 5 bases respectively, with 7 bases between them. Per germline, CDR1 SGHRS and CDR2 YFSETQ. The CDR3 sequence is CASRRETEAFF. The CDR3 coding sequence is TGCGCCAGCAGGAGGGAAACTGAAGCTTTCTTT.

CDR3 protein: CASTQTLGQGPEKLFF. CDR3 DNA: TGTGCCAGCACCCAAACTCTAGGACAGGGCCCTGAAAAACTGTTTTTT. The rearrangement joins TRBV28 to TRBJ1-4; 8 nucleotides match TRBD1. V was clipped by 7 bases and J by 7 bases; unmatched bases: 14. The CDR3 has 16 amino acids. Germline V CDR1 and CDR2: MDHEN, SYDVKM.

V gene TRBV7-2 combines with J gene TRBJ2-7; TRBD1 aligns across 7 bases. V shed 2 bases and J 2 bases; nucleotides not matched to a gene: 6. The germline CDR1 and CDR2 sequences are SGHTA and FQGNSA. CDR3 length: 15 amino acids. In nucleotides, the CDR3 is TGTGCCAGCAGCTTATTAACAGGGGTGGCCTACGAGCAGTACTTC. Translated, it gives CASSLLTGVAYEQYF.

The rearrangement links TRBV20-1 to TRBJ2-7; 7 nucleotides agree with TRBD1. The V and J ends lost 2 bases and 0 bases, in that order; junction bases with no gene match: 4. Germline CDR1 and CDR2: DFQATT and SNEGSKA (reference sequence). The CDR3 length is 14 residues. This chain's CDR3 is CSARLQGSSYEQYF. CDR3 DNA: TGCAGTGCTAGATTACAGGGGAGCTCCTACGAGCAGTACTTC.

The chain joins TRBV20-1 to TRBJ2-3; weak D call: TRBD2 (6 bases). This CDR3 spans 12 amino acids. The germline V gene encodes CDR1 DFQATT and CDR2 SNEGSKA (reference sequence). CDR3 in amino acids: CSAGGVTDTQYF. The CDR3 region has the DNA TGCAGCGCCGGCGGGGTCACAGATACGCAGTATTTT.

The chain is built from TRBV20-1 and TRBJ2-2; D unresolved. CDR1 and CDR2 (germline): DFQATT, SNEGSKA (reference sequence). The V end was cut by 2 bases, the J end by 4 bases, with 14 bases between. CDR3 length equals 15 residues. Here the CDR3 DNA reads TGCAGTGCTAGAAGCCTTCCCGAAAGCACCGGGGAGCTGTTTTTT. Translated, it gives CSARSLPESTGELFF.

CDR3 sequence: CSVGQGGDTQYF. For the CDR3, the DNA is TGCAGCGTTGGCCAGGGGGGAGATACGCAGTATTTT. This sequence joins TRBV29-1 and TRBJ2-3; a possible D gene is TRBD1 (7 bases). With 4 bases removed from V and 5 bases from J, the gap between germline ends came to 10 bases. The CDR3 length is 12 residues. The germline V gene encodes CDR1 SQVTM and CDR2 ANQGSEA.

This chain uses TRBV20-1 with TRBJ2-5; 9 nucleotides align to TRBD2. The CDR3 contains 16 residues. V lost 4 bases, J lost 4 bases, and 13 bases stayed unmatched. Looked up from germline, CDR1 is DFQATT and CDR2 is SNEGSKA (reference sequence). The CDR3 protein is CSAIASGDLSRETQYF. CDR3 coding DNA: TGCAGTGCTATTGCTAGCGGGGACCTCTCGAGAGAGACCCAGTACTTC.

The V gene is TRBV12-5, the J gene TRBJ2-2; 10 positions match TRBD1. The V gene end was trimmed by 6 bases and the J gene end by 3 bases; junction bases not matched to a gene: 4. CDR3 length: 15 amino acids. From germline, CDR1 is LGHNT and CDR2 FRNRAP. The CDR3 loop reads CASGSGTGDTGELFF. CDR3 nucleotide sequence: TGTGCTAGTGGCTCCGGGACAGGGGACACCGGGGAGCTGTTTTTT.

This CDR3 reads CAWKERMNYGYTF. The CDR3 DNA follows: TGTGCCTGGAAGGAGCGCATGAACTATGGCTACACCTTC. The chain couples TRBV30 to TRBJ1-2; no firm D call. The CDR3 covers 13 residues. The V and J ends lost 4 bases and 2 bases respectively, with 11 bases between them. Germline V gene lookup returns CDR1 GTSNPN and CDR2 SVGIG (reference sequence).

The chain combines TRBV5-1 with TRBJ1-2; 9 nucleotides agree with TRBD1. This CDR3 region has 15 residues. Trimming took 0 bases from V and 3 from J; bases not matched to a gene: 3. Per germline, CDR1 SGHRS and CDR2 YFSETQ. The CDR3 reads CASSLGGQGYYGYTF. In DNA, the CDR3 is TGCGCCAGCAGCTTGGGGGGACAGGGCTACTATGGCTACACCTTC.

The chain couples TRBV3-1 to TRBJ1-1; D call uncertain. The CDR3 totals 12 residues. The V end lost 1 base, the J end lost 7 bases, and 7 bases lay between the germline ends. Germline CDR1 reads LGHDT; CDR2 reads YNNKEL (reference sequence). The CDR3 nucleotides are TGTGCCAGCAGCCAAGCTTCGGGTGAAGCTTTCTTT. Its protein product is CASSQASGEAFF.

This clonotype was recorded once. The chain links TRBV7-2 to TRBJ2-1, with 10 bases aligning to TRBD2. With V trimmed by 5 bases and J by 5 bases, 6 bases remained unmatched. The V gene's germline CDR1 is SGHTA and CDR2 FQGNSA. This CDR3 has 15 amino acids. The CDR3 loop reads CASSPLAGGHNEQFF. DNA of the CDR3: TGTGCCAGCAGCCCTTTAGCGGGGGGTCACAATGAGCAGTTCTTC.

The chain couples TRBV6-5 to TRBJ1-1; TRBD1 agrees at 7 bases. Germline CDR1 reads MNHEY; CDR2 reads SVGAGI. V lost 2 bases and J lost 4; bases outside the gene matches: 7. CDR3 length equals 15 residues. The CDR3 protein is CASSYTTGSTTEAFF. The CDR3, as DNA: TGTGCCAGCAGTTACACGACAGGGTCGACCACTGAAGCTTTCTTT.

The DNA for the CDR3 is TGTGCCAGCAGTTACACGTATAACACTGAAGCTTTCTTT. It translates to CASSYTYNTEAFF. This chain uses TRBV6-5 with TRBJ1-1; D remains unclear. CDR3 length equals 13 residues. With 2 bases removed from V and 2 bases from J, the gap between germline ends came to 6 bases. Germline CDR1 is MNHEY and CDR2 is SVGAGI.

The sample holds one count of this clonotype. V usage is TRBV28 and J usage is TRBJ2-5, with 13 bases aligning to TRBD2. Germline CDR1 MDHEN, CDR2 SYDVKM. The trim removed 7 bases at V and 2 bases at J, leaving 4 bases unmatched. The CDR3 runs to 15 residues. CDR3 nucleotide sequence: TGTGCCAGCACCGAGACTAGCGGGGGGCAAGAGACCCAGTACTTC. It translates to CASTETSGGQETQYF.

The chain couples TRBV18 to TRBJ1-2; 8 bases are a match to TRBD1. Trimming took 2 bases from V and 5 from J; bases not matched to a gene: 4. Looked up from germline, CDR1 is KGHSH and CDR2 is LQKENI. This CDR3 comprises 14 residues. The CDR3, as DNA: TGTGCCAGCTCACCAGGCCAGGGGGCGTATGGCTACACCTTC. The encoded protein is CASSPGQGAYGYTF.

The CDR3 is CASSLGLAAGETQYF. For the CDR3, the DNA is TGTGCCAGCAGTCTGGGACTAGCAGCAGGGGAGACCCAGTACTTC. The chain carries TRBV6-2 or TRBV6-3 and TRBJ2-5, with 9 bases that match TRBD2. Germline trimming cut 5 bases from V and 5 bases from J; bases unmatched to any gene: 9. CDR1 and CDR2 (germline): MNHEY, SVGEGT. This CDR3 spans 15 amino acids.

This chain links TRBV30 with TRBJ1-4; TRBD1 agrees at 8 bases. The germline V gene has CDR1 GTSNPN and CDR2 SVGIG (reference sequence). The CDR3 runs to 15 residues. The V gene end was trimmed by 3 bases and the J gene end by 5 bases; junction bases not matched to a gene: 8. The CDR3 DNA sequence: TGTGCCTGGAGAGGGCCTGACAGGGGAAATGAAAAACTGTTTTTT. Translating gives CAWRGPDRGNEKLFF. The full variable domain, its missing parts supplied by reference TRBV30 and TRBJ1-4, is SQTIHQWPATLVQPVGSPLSLECTVEGTSNPNLYWYRQAAGRGLQLLFYSVGIGQISSEVPQNLSASRPQDRQFILSSKKLLLSDSGFYLCAWRGPDRGNEKLFFGSGTQLSVL.

The genes are TRBV20-1 and TRBJ1-4; D is perhaps TRBD1 (6 bases). Trimming stripped 3 bases from V and 7 bases from J, with 15 bases between. CDR1 is DFQATT, CDR2 SNEGSKA, per germline (reference sequence). This CDR3 contains 14 residues. The CDR3 sequence: CSASPRGLGEKLFF. DNA of the CDR3: TGCAGTGCTAGCCCCCGGGGGCTTGGTGAAAAACTGTTTTTT.